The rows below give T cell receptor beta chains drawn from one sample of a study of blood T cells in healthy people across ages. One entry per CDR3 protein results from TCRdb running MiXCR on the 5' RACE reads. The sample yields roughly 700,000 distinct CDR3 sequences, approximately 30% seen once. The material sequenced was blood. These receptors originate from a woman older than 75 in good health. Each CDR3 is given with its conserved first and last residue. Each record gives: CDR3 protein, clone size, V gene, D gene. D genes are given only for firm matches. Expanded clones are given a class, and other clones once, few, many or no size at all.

CATHRGQGGTDTQYF | many | TRBV27 | TRBD1
CATSSNRAYNSPLHF | NA | TRBV15 | NA
CASSQDGDVYEQYF | many | TRBV4-3 | NA
CAWRGDMINYGYTF | NA | TRBV30 | NA
CSARGDRGRSEQYF | many | TRBV20-1 | TRBD1
CASSVEKTYEQYF | NA | TRBV6-1 | NA
CSADRGAGFEQYF | many | TRBV20-1 | NA
CASTQRSEQFF | few | TRBV6-5 | NA
CASGNSGGGYEQYF | many | TRBV6-1 | NA
CASSLARQNTGELFF | NA | TRBV7-2 | NA
CSVEGGSGANVLTF | NA | TRBV29-1 | NA
CASISSARGETQYF | many | TRBV6-1 | NA
CSASKQLNYGYTF | many | TRBV20-1 | NA
CASSYNPTGNTEAFF | NA | TRBV6-5 | NA
CASSNEAGVGDTQYF | NA | TRBV2 | TRBD2
CASSLRGGAETQYF | many | TRBV5-4 | TRBD2
CASSASPGLGQETQYF | NA | TRBV9 | TRBD2
CASSSLFDRGYEQYF | many | TRBV13 | TRBD1
CASSLVLGGLGTEAFF | NA | TRBV5-1 | TRBD1
CASSQAGGTREETQYF | many | TRBV3-1 | TRBD2
CASSLAGVSSYEQYF | many | TRBV7-9 | TRBD2
CASSRGSYEQFF | many | TRBV6-5 | NA
CAWAQTEASYNEQFF | many | TRBV30 | NA
CSARDLLAGEFYEQYF | NA | TRBV20-1 | TRBD2
CASSYSNGGTDMQYF | few | TRBV6-5 | NA
CASSLALRGGRNEQFF | many | TRBV7-8 | TRBD2
CASSQETDRFSYEQYF | many | TRBV4-2 | NA
CASSPLPTAQSSYEQYF | many | TRBV28 | NA
CASSQDNYEQYF | many | TRBV4-1 | NA
CSAKSRTGLFEQYF | many | TRBV20-1 | TRBD1
CSASLQGGNTEAFF | NA | TRBV20-1 | NA
CASKKRGDINNEQFF | few | TRBV2 | NA
CASSVGVAQDEQFF | once | TRBV2 | NA
CASSLGAAQGNTGELFF | NA | TRBV5-1 | NA
CSARGSGTSPTDTQYF | NA | TRBV20-1 | TRBD2
CASSLGIWGQARFSNQPQHF | few | TRBV7-8 | TRBD1
CACSTGTHGTDTQYF | NA | TRBV11-2 | NA
CSARAAYDQPQHF | NA | TRBV20-1 | NA
CSVLRGGSYEQYF | many | TRBV29-1 | NA
CSARDRTSGAQETQYF | many | TRBV20-1 | TRBD2
CASSPITSGGYNEQYF | NA | TRBV18 | TRBD2
CASSRTTGDGSPLHF | NA | TRBV18 | TRBD1